This paragraph covers one T cell receptor beta chain sequence. Profiled with immunoSEQ multiplex PCR; TCRdb holds only in-frame clones, not every one. The sample shows around 35,000 clones, around 86% of them seen only once. This CDR3 has 13 residues. Germline assignment: CDR1 SGHVS and CDR2 FNYEAQ. After removal of 1 base from V and 7 bases from J, the junction contained 4 bases not matched to a gene. Samples of blood were obtained at baseline, on cycle 4 day 1, and on cycle 7 day 1. This record comes from a study of OX40 agonist ivuxolimab in advanced cancers. Study details: The patients' treatment was ivuxolimab, an agonistic anti-OX40 (CD134) antibody.

This material consisted of CD4+ or CD8+ T cells sorted from blood, taken in a trial of the OX40 agonist ivuxolimab. The V gene is TRBV7-6, the J gene TRBJ2-7; TRBD2 matches at 7 bases. The receptor comes from an adult with an advanced solid tumor such as melanoma, head and neck, liver or kidney cancer. Written as DNA, the CDR3 is TGTGCCAGCAGCTTAGTGACTAGCCGGGAGCAGTACTTC. It is translated as CASSLVTSREQYF.